The entry below gives a single T cell receptor beta chain sequence along with its context. Its target is unknown. The assay used was immunoSEQ (version v3.0), run at survey level. This table comes from immunoSEQ multiplex PCR, and its TCRdb copy is limited to in-frame clones, with some not included. The data contain about 11,000 clones, about 81% of them seen just once; the ten biggest clones take up over 20%. This sample is part of a study of long-term antiretroviral therapy in people with HIV. General study results and limits: Against controls, HIV repertoires showed narrower ranges of CDR3 length.

The sequencing here drew on unsorted PBMCs, taken 7 to 7.5 years after starting antiretroviral therapy. The clonotype was recovered from a man aged 45-65 years with HIV.

For the CDR3, the DNA is TGCAGCGTTGCGACTGATTTCCCCAGGGGAAAACTGTTTTTT. Protein sequence: CSVATDFPRGKLFF. The J gene is TRBJ1-4, the V gene TRBV29-1, with a possible D match to TRBD1 (6 bases). Looked up from germline, CDR1 is SQVTM and CDR2 is ANQGSEA. The CDR3 length is 14 residues. V gave up 4 bases and J gave up 10 bases, with 19 bases separating them.